Listed below are T cell receptor beta chains from one sample, sequenced in a study of T cell repertoires in cytomegalovirus infection. TCRdb fed the reads into MiXCR, producing one record per CDR3 protein. Of hundreds of thousands of distinct CDR3 sequences in the sample, over 9% were seen once. The sequenced material came from PBMCs. These receptors came from a human donor in good health (CMV status not recorded). Some clones in this sample may be carry-over from other donors' samples. CDR3s include the opening cysteine and the closing phenylalanine or tryptophan. D genes are given only for firm matches. Only part of the rows carry a size: once, few, many, or a class if the clone is expanded.

clone_size d_call j_call v_call cdr3_aa cdr3_nt
many TRBD2 TRBJ2-1 TRBV19 CASKGTSGGNEQFF TGTGCCAGCAAGGGGACTAGCGGTGGCAATGAGCAGTTCTTC
few . TRBJ2-1 TRBV14 CATADGWGDNEQFF TGTGCCACCGCGGACGGTTGGGGAGACAATGAGCAGTTCTTC
few TRBD2 TRBJ2-1 TRBV20-1 CSASLGGRESYNEQFF TGCAGTGCTAGTCTCGGCGGGAGGGAATCCTACAATGAGCAGTTCTTC
. TRBD1 TRBJ2-5 TRBV19 CASQDRGLQETQYF TGTGCCAGTCAAGACAGGGGGCTTCAAGAGACCCAGTACTTC
many . TRBJ2-5 TRBV11-2 CASSSTTELDQETQYF TGTGCCAGCAGCTCCACCACCGAACTAGACCAAGAGACCCAGTACTTC
. TRBD2 TRBJ2-5 TRBV27 CASSLLAGSYQETQYF TGTGCCAGCAGTTTACTAGCGGGCTCGTACCAAGAGACCCAGTACTTC
many . TRBJ1-1 TRBV6-6 CASSSARTSNTEAFF TGTGCCAGCAGTTCCGCCAGGACCTCGAACACTGAAGCTTTCTTT
. TRBD1 TRBJ2-7 TRBV6-5 CASRLTGVAYEQYF TGTGCCAGTCGCTTAACAGGGGTTGCCTACGAGCAGTACTTC
few . TRBJ1-4 TRBV19 CASSNALNEKLFF TGTGCCAGTAGTAACGCTCTTAATGAAAAACTGTTTTTT
many . TRBJ1-4 TRBV6-5 CASRPWTAHEKLFF TGTGCCAGCAGACCTTGGACGGCTCATGAAAAACTGTTTTTT
. . TRBJ1-3 TRBV27 CASSPNYPGGRSGNTIYF TGTGCCAGCAGTCCAAATTATCCCGGGGGCCGCTCTGGAAACACCATATATTTT
many TRBD1 TRBJ1-2 TRBV6-5 CASSPLQGGYGYTF TGTGCCAGCAGCCCCTTACAGGGGGGGTATGGCTACACCTTC
many TRBD1 TRBJ1-2 TRBV20-1 CSASPSGQGIYGYTF TGCAGTGCTAGCCCCTCCGGACAGGGGATCTATGGCTACACCTTC
. TRBD2 TRBJ2-7 TRBV20-1 CSARDFLAARSYEQYF TGCAGTGCTAGAGATTTTCTAGCGGCGCGCTCCTACGAGCAGTACTTC
many TRBD1 TRBJ1-2 TRBV12-3/TRBV12-4 CASRGTGGQRGYTF TGTGCCAGCAGAGGGACAGGGGGCCAAAGGGGCTACACCTTC
few TRBD2 TRBJ2-7 TRBV10-3 CAISGTSGPSYEQYF TGTGCCATCAGTGGGACTAGCGGACCCTCCTACGAGCAGTACTTC
many TRBD1 TRBJ1-1 TRBV5-1 CASSLAGGVNTEAFF TGCGCCAGCAGCTTAGCAGGGGGCGTGAACACTGAAGCTTTCTTT
many . TRBJ1-1 TRBV20-1 CSALGGNTEAFF TGCAGTGCCCTGGGGGGTAACACTGAAGCTTTCTTT
many TRBD1 TRBJ1-4 TRBV7-8 CASSSGWTGQEKLFF TGTGCCAGCAGCTCAGGCTGGACAGGACAAGAAAAACTGTTTTTT
few . TRBJ1-4 TRBV18 CASSPSQENEKLFF TGTGCCAGCTCACCTTCCCAGGAGAATGAAAAACTGTTTTTT
few . TRBJ2-2 TRBV6-4 CASSPEAGVYTGELFF TGTGCCAGCAGTCCTGAGGCAGGGGTTTACACCGGGGAGCTGTTTTTT
. . TRBJ2-1 TRBV12-5 CASGSRATSSGTSSSYNEQFF TGTGCTAGTGGTTCTCGCGCAACCTCCTCCGGGACTTCAAGCTCCTACAATGAGCAGTTCTTC
many TRBD1 TRBJ2-3 TRBV5-5 CANSPGDRSTDTQYF TGTGCCAACAGCCCGGGGGACAGGAGCACAGATACGCAGTATTTT
many TRBD2 TRBJ2-7 TRBV7-8 CASSENWGGNYEQYF TGTGCCAGCAGCGAGAACTGGGGGGGAAACTACGAGCAGTACTTC